The clone carrying this T cell receptor (beta chain) was seen only once. Data came from immunoSEQ multiplex PCR; TCRdb stores just in-frame clones and leaves some out. The data contain some 660,000 clones, about three quarters of them seen just once; the ten biggest clones take up roughly 2%. CDR1 and CDR2 (germline): SGHDN, FVKESK. The CDR3 extends over 13 amino acids. Trimming took off 4 bases at V and 10 bases at J, with 11 bases between the two ends. This sample is drawn from a study of shared clonotypes between healthy human individuals. This sequence joins TRBV14 and TRBJ1-6; D gene unclear. Sequencing was performed on memory CD4+ T cells sorted from blood. The subset was: CD45RA-negative fraction. The TCR was taken from a woman in her twenties or thirties in good health. The CDR3 DNA follows: TGTGCCAGCAGCCGACGGTGGCCATCACCCCTCCACTTT. Translation gives CASSRRWPSPLHF.